The rows below give T cell receptor beta chains drawn from one sample of a study of Graves' ophthalmopathy and Graves' hyperthyroidism. TCRdb fed the multiplex PCR reads into MiXCR, producing one record per CDR3 protein. Seen here are 740,000 or so distinct CDR3 sequences, 35% to 50% observed once, and the top ten hold around 40%. Sequencing input: peripheral blood. The receptors shown here come from an adult man with Graves' ophthalmopathy. The CDR3 runs from the conserved cysteine through the conserved F or W. D genes are given only for firm matches. Expanded clones are given a class, and other clones once, few, many or no size at all.

clone_size | j_call | d_call | v_call | cdr3_nt | cdr3_aa
few | TRBJ1-2 | . | TRBV6-5 | TGTGCCAGCAGGGCGATAGAGCTATCTAACTATGGCTACACCTTC | CASRAIELSNYGYTF
few | TRBJ1-5 | . | TRBV6-6 | TGTGCCAGCAGGATTGGACCGAGCAATCAGCCCCAGCATTTT | CASRIGPSNQPQHF
few | TRBJ2-5 | . | TRBV4-3 | TGCGCCAGCAGCCCCCATAGGGATCCGGAAGAGACCCAGTACTTC | CASSPHRDPEETQYF
many | TRBJ1-1 | TRBD1 | TRBV29-1 | TGCAGCGTCGGGGGGACAGGGGGGACTGAAGCTTTCTTT | CSVGGTGGTEAFF
many | TRBJ2-5 | TRBD1 | TRBV12-3/TRBV12-4 | TGTGCCAGCAGTTTGGCGCAGGGGGCGCGAGAGACCCAGTACTTC | CASSLAQGARETQYF
many | TRBJ1-3 | TRBD1 | TRBV9 | TGTGCCAGCTCGATTGGGACAGGCGCAACTGGAAACACCATATATTTT | CASSIGTGATGNTIYF
. | TRBJ2-7 | TRBD2 | TRBV2 | TGTGCCAGCAGTGAGGCGAGACTAGCGGGAGCCTACGAGCAGTACTTC | CASSEARLAGAYEQYF
. | TRBJ2-1 | . | TRBV2 | TGTGCCAGCAGTCGGGAGACAGGGTACGACAATGAGCAGTTCTTC | CASSRETGYDNEQFF
. | TRBJ1-2 | . | TRBV7-2 | TGTGCCAGCAGACCGACAGGCCGCACCACCTATGGCTACACCTTC | CASRPTGRTTYGYTF
few | TRBJ2-1 | . | TRBV7-9 | TGTGCCAGCAGCTATATCGGGACAGAGCAGTTCTTC | CASSYIGTEQFF
many | TRBJ2-5 | TRBD2 | TRBV20-1 | TGCAGTGCTACCTCGAGCGGGAGACAGGAGACCCAGTACTTC | CSATSSGRQETQYF
. | TRBJ1-2 | . | TRBV7-2 | TGCGCCAGCAGCCAAGACCGGCCAGGGGCTCCCTATGGCTACACCTTC | CASSQDRPGAPYGYTF
. | TRBJ2-7 | . | TRBV2 | TGTGCCAGCAGGCGGGACACCTCCAACGAGCAGTACTTC | CASRRDTSNEQYF
. | TRBJ1-5 | TRBD1 | TRBV19 | TGTGCCAGTAAAGACAGGGGAAGGGATCAGCCCCAGCATTTT | CASKDRGRDQPQHF
few | TRBJ1-3 | . | TRBV6-6 | TGTGCCAGCAGTTACACGTCCATCTCTGGAAACACCATATATTTT | CASSYTSISGNTIYF
. | TRBJ2-5 | TRBD2 | TRBV7-9 | TGTGCCAGCAGCTCTCCCGGCGTCAGCGGGAGGGCCAGGATAGAGACCCAGTACTTC | CASSSPGVSGRARIETQYF
many | TRBJ1-2 | . | TRBV2 | TGTGCCAGCAGTGAGTTTCCCGGACCTAACTATGGCTACACCTTC | CASSEFPGPNYGYTF